A selection of T cell receptor beta chains follows, all from one sample in a study of spatial heterogeneity in lung cancer. TCRdb reprocessed the 5' RACE reads via MiXCR and lists one record per CDR3 protein. The data show 45,000 or so distinct CDR3 sequences, 7.6% seen once. The sequences come from PBMCs, collected at surgery. These receptors all stem from a female donor with early-stage non-small cell lung cancer. The conserved cysteine and the conserved F or W are not part of the CDR3 here.

TRBJ2-7,TRBV20-1,SARDSRDLDEQY
TRBJ2-1,TRBV6-2/TRBV6-3,ASSDDRGRNEQF
TRBJ1-3,TRBV7-2,ASSSGQLSGNTIY
TRBJ2-7,TRBV27,ASRELGEGPYEQY
TRBJ2-2,TRBV12-3/TRBV12-4,ASSLGTAAGELF
TRBJ2-5,TRBV6-5,ASSLQTPGSSGLTSRETQY
TRBJ2-5,TRBV20-1,SANPSDWKETQY
TRBJ1-1,TRBV18,ASSPRWDGNTEAF
TRBJ2-1,TRBV5-6,ASSLYENEQF
TRBJ1-1,TRBV7-9,ASSQRTAFNTEAF
TRBJ1-5,TRBV4-1,ASSQEGLGSNQPQH
TRBJ1-6,TRBV5-4,ASREGTGDNSPLH
TRBJ1-1,TRBV7-9,ASSFRPGGTMNTEAF
TRBJ1-1,TRBV19,ASSIIRGARMNTEAF
TRBJ2-3,TRBV6-2/TRBV6-3,ASIQGGLTDTQY
TRBJ2-3,TRBV2,ASSFGFFGFGTQY
TRBJ1-1,TRBV5-4,ASSLVGADGTEAF